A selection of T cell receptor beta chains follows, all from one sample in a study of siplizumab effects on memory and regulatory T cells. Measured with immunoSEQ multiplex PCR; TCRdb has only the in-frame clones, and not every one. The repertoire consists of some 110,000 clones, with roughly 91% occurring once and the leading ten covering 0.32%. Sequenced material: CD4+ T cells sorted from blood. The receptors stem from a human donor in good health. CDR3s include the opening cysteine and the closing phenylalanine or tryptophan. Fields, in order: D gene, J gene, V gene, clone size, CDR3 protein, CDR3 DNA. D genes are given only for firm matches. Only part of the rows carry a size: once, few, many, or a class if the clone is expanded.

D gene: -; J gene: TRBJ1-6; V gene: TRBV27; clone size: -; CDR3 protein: CASSLNSPLHF; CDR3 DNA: TGTGCCAGCAGTTTAAACTCACCCCTCCACTTT
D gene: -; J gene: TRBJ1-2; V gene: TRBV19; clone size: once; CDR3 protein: CASSIEGYGYTF; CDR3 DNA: TGTGCCAGTAGTATAGAAGGATATGGCTACACCTTC
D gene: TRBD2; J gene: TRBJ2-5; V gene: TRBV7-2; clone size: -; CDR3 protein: CASSLAILAGLQETQYF; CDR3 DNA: TGTGCCAGCAGCTTAGCTATCCTAGCGGGACTACAAGAGACCCAGTACTTC
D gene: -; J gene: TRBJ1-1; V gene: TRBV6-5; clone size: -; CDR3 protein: CASSRRDGATEAFF; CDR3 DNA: TGTGCCAGCAGCCGCCGGGACGGGGCCACTGAAGCTTTCTTT
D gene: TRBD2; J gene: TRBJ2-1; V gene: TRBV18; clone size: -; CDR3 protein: CASLRGTSGYSYNEQFF; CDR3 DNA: TGTGCCAGCTTACGAGGGACTAGCGGGTACTCCTACAATGAGCAGTTCTTC
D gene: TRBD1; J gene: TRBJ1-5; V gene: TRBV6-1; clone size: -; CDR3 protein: CASTDRDSFNQPQHF; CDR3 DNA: TGTGCCAGCACCGACAGGGACAGCTTCAATCAGCCCCAGCATTTT
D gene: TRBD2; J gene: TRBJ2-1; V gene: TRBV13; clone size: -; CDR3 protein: CASSLAKGLVDNNEQFF; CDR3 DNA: TGTGCCAGCAGCTTAGCCAAGGGACTAGTGGATAACAATGAGCAGTTCTTC
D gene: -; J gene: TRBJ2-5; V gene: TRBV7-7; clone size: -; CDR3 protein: CASSPLGARGQETQYF; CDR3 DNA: TGTGCTAGCAGCCCCCTCGGGGCTCGGGGCCAAGAGACCCAGTACTTC
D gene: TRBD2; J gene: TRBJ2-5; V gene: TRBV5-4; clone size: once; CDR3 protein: CASSPGLAGTQETQYF; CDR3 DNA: TGTGCCAGCAGCCCCGGGTTAGCGGGGACCCAAGAGACCCAGTACTTC
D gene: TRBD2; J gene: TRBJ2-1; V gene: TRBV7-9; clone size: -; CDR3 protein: CASSDLAGGPINEQFF; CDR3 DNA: TGTGCCAGCAGCGACCTGGCGGGAGGGCCGATCAATGAGCAGTTCTTC
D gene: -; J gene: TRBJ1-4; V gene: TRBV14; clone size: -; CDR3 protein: CASSQTGQTNEKLFF; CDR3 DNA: TGTGCCAGCAGCCAAACGGGACAAACTAATGAAAAACTGTTTTTT
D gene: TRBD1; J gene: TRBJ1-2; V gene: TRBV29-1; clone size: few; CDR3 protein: CSVEGGTGSRGYTF; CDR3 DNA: TGCAGCGTTGAAGGTGGGACAGGCAGCAGGGGCTACACCTTC
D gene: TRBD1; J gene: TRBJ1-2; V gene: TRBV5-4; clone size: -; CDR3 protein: CASSQVGTGDGYTF; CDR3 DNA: TGTGCCAGCAGCCAGGTTGGGACAGGGGATGGCTACACCTTC
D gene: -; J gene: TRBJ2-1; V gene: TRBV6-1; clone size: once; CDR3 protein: CASHQGGGTPNEQFF; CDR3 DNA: TGTGCCAGCCACCAAGGGGGGGGGACTCCCAATGAGCAGTTCTTC
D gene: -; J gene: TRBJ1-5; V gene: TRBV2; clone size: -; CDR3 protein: CAISRAARGGQPQHF; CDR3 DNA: TGTGCGATCTCGAGAGCGGCAAGGGGTGGCCAGCCCCAGCATTTT
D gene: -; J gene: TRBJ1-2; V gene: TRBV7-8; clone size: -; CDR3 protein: CASSLREGLGGYTF; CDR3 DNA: TGTGCCAGCAGCCTAAGGGAGGGTCTTGGTGGCTACACCTTC
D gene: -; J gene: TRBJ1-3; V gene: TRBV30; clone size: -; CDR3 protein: CAWTLSGRNTIYF; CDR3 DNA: TGTGCCTGGACCCTTAGTGGTAGAAACACCATATATTTT
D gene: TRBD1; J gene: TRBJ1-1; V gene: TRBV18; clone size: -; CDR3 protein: CASSPTGQGVSTEAFF; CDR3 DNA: TGTGCCAGCTCACCAACGGGACAGGGGGTGAGCACTGAAGCTTTCTTT
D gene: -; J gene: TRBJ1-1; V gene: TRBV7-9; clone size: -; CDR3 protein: CASRSPGQGEAFF; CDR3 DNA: TGTGCCAGCAGATCGCCGGGACAAGGTGAAGCTTTCTTT
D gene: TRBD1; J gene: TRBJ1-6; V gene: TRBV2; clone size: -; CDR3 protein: CASNLDRGVTSPLHF; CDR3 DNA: TGTGCCAGCAACCTCGACAGGGGTGTCACTTCACCCCTCCACTTT
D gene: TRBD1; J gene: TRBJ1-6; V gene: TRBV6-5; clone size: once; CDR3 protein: CASSGTGVYNSPLHF; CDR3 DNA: TGTGCCAGCAGTGGCACAGGGGTCTATAATTCACCCCTCCACTTT
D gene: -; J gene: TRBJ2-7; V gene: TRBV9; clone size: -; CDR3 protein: CASSPRQVGITYEQYF; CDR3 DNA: TGTGCCAGCAGCCCTCGCCAGGTGGGAATCACCTACGAGCAGTACTTC
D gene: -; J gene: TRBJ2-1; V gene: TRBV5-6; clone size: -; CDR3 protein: CASSLTGRSSYNEQFF; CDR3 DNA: TGTGCCAGCAGCTTGACTGGCCGAAGCTCCTACAATGAGCAGTTCTTC
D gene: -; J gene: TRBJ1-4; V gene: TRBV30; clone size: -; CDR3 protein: CAWSDGKNEKLFF; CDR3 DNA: TGTGCCTGGAGTGACGGGAAGAATGAAAAACTGTTTTTT
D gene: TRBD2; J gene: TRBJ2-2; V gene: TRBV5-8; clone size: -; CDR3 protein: CASSLTILAANTGELFF; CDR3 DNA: TGTGCCAGCAGCTTAACAATTCTAGCGGCTAACACCGGGGAGCTGTTTTTT
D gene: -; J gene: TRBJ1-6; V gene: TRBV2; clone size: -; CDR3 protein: CASSGGRAVSNSPLHF; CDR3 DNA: TGTGCCAGCAGTGGGGGGAGAGCCGTCTCTAATTCACCCCTCCACTTT
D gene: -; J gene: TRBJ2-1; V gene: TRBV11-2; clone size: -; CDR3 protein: CASGPRTGYNEQFF; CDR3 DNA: TGTGCCAGCGGACCCAGGACGGGCTACAATGAGCAGTTCTTC
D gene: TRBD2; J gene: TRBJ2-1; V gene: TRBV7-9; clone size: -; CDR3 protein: CASRLDPSGGFEQFF; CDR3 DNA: TGTGCCAGCAGATTAGATCCTAGCGGGGGGTTTGAGCAGTTCTTC
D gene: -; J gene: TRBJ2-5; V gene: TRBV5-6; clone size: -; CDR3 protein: CASSLRGAEETQYF; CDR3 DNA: TGTGCCAGCAGCTTGCGGGGGGCCGAAGAGACCCAGTACTTC
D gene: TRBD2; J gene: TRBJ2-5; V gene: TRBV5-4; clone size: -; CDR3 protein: CASSPLLLAGGLETQYF; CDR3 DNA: TGTGCCAGCAGCCCCCTCCTACTAGCGGGGGGGCTAGAGACCCAGTACTTC
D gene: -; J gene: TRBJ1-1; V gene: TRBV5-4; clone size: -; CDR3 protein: CASSLASTGSTEAFF; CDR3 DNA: TGTGCCAGCAGCTTAGCTTCTACAGGGAGCACTGAAGCTTTCTTT
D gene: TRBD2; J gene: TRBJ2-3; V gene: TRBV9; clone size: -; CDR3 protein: CASSVDGSGSWDTQYF; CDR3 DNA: TGTGCCAGCAGCGTAGATGGTAGCGGGAGTTGGGATACGCAGTATTTT
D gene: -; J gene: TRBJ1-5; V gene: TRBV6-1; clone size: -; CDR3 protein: CATRAGQPQHF; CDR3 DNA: TGTGCCACCAGGGCCGGTCAGCCCCAGCATTTT
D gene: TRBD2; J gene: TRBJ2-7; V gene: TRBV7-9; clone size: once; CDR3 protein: CASSPSGGSGSYEQYF; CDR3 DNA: TGTGCCAGCAGCCCGTCGGGGGGTAGCGGCTCCTACGAGCAGTACTTC
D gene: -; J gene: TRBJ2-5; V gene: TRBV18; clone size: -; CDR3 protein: CASSPTQETQYF; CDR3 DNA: TGTGCCAGCTCACCCACCCAAGAGACCCAGTACTTC
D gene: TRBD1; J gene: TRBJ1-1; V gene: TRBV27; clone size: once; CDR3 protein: CASSPRQGFFSTEAFF; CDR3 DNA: TGTGCCAGCAGTCCTCGACAGGGATTTTTCAGCACTGAAGCTTTCTTT
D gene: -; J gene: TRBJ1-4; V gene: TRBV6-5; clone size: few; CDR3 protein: CASSYAQGGTFEKLFF; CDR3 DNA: TGTGCCAGCAGTTACGCCCAGGGAGGAACCTTTGAAAAACTGTTTTTT
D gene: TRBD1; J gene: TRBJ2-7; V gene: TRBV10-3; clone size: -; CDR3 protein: CAISSRQGLGEQYF; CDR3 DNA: TGTGCCATCAGTTCGCGACAGGGGCTGGGGGAGCAGTACTTC
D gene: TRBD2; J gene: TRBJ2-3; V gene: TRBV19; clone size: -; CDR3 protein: CASSTDLAGFGTDTQYF; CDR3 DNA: TGTGCCAGTAGTACGGACCTAGCGGGGTTCGGCACAGATACGCAGTATTTT
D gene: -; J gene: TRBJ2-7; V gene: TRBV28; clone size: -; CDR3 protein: CASSIDRSGSYEQYF; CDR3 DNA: TGTGCCAGCAGCATCGACAGGTCCGGTTCCTACGAGCAGTACTTC
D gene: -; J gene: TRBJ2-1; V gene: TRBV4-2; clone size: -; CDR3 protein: CASSSPTDYNEQFF; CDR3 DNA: TGTGCCAGCAGCTCACCGACTGATTACAATGAGCAGTTCTTC
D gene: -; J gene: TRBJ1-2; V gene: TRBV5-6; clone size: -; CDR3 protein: CASSFNFGAGMDGYTF; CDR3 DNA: TGTGCCAGCAGCTTCAACTTCGGGGCGGGGATGGATGGCTACACCTTC
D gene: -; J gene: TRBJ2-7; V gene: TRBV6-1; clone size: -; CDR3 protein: CASSEGTISYEQYF; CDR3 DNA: TGTGCCAGCAGTGAAGGGACAATCTCCTACGAGCAGTACTTC
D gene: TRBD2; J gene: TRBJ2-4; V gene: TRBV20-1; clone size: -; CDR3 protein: CRAGAGNIQYF; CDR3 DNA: TGCAGGGCGGGAGCGGGAAACATTCAGTACTTC
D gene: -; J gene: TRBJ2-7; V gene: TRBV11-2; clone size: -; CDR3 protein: CASSASQDYEQYF; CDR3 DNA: TGTGCCAGCAGCGCCTCACAGGATTACGAGCAGTACTTC
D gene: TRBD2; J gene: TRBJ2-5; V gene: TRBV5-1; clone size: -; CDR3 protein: CASSLGTSGGQTQYF; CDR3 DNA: TGCGCCAGCAGCTTGGGGACTAGCGGGGGACAGACCCAGTACTTC